The clone carrying this T cell receptor beta chain was observed once. The antigen is undetermined. The same CDR3 arises from other DNA sequences in this sample as well. Profiled with immunoSEQ multiplex PCR; TCRdb holds only in-frame clones, not every one. The repertoire has roughly 150,000 clones, about 89% of them found once; the top ten carry 3% to 3.5%. The data stem from a study of cytomegalovirus exposure and HLA in healthy donors. The study's findings and limits: The study flagged fewer than 200 TCR beta chains as cytomegalovirus-associated. Among the CMV-associated chains, a few were confirmed in vitro as specific for CMV antigens. Usually a TCR sequence was rare, but some public TCRs were found in many donors. It was reported that the classifier diagnosed cytomegalovirus status with high specificity and sensitivity in both the original and validation cohorts.

V was pared by 0 bases and J by 0 bases, with 7 bases of the junction left unmatched. This CDR3 contains 18 residues. Germline values: CDR1 MGHRA, CDR2 YSYEKL. The sample comprised PBMCs. This clonotype originated in a woman between 18 and 29 years old in good health and CMV-seropositive. The chain recombines TRBV4-1 with TRBJ2-3, with TRBD1 identical over 9 bases. The CDR3, as DNA: TGCGCCAGCAGCCAAGATCGGGGACAGGGAGCTAGCACAGATACGCAGTATTTT. Encoded protein: CASSQDRGQGASTDTQYF.